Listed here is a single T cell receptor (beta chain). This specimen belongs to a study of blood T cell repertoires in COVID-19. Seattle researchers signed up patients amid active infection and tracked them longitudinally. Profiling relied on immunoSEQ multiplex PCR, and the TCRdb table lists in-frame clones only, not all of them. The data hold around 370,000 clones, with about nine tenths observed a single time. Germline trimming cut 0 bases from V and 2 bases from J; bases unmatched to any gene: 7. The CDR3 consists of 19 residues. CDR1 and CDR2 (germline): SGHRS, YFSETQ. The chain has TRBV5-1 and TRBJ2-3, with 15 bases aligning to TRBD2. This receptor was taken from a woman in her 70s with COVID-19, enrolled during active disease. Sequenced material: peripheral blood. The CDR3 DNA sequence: TGCGCCAGCAGCTTGGCCGGGACTAGCGGGGGGTCGCTCACAGATACGCAGTATTTT. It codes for CASSLAGTSGGSLTDTQYF.